This T cell receptor beta chain was captured in a study of cytomegalovirus exposure and HLA in healthy donors. PCR used 60 Vbeta primers and 13 Jbeta primers. The table came from immunoSEQ multiplex PCR; TCRdb's copy has only in-frame clones and leaves some out. Here the sample spans a few hundred thousand clones, 70% to 90% being singletons. Looked up from germline, CDR1 is SGHRS and CDR2 is YFSETQ. The CDR3 runs to 13 residues. V lost 4 bases and J lost 4, with 10 bases in between. The clonotype originates from a man in his thirties or forties in good health and CMV-seronegative. The rearrangement uses TRBV5-1 and TRBJ2-3; no clear D gene. Source material: PBMCs. In DNA form, the CDR3 reads TGCGCCAGCAGCCCCGATGAGGCAGATACGCAGTATTTT. Amino acids: CASSPDEADTQYF.